This T cell receptor (beta chain) appears in the sequencing data of a study of blood T cell repertoires in COVID-19. The wider study: Sites across the United States, Italy and Spain contributed samples from acute and convalescent COVID-19. PBMCs, B-cell-depleted T cells, or T cells provided the cDNA or gDNA that made up the material.

Assay used: immunoSEQ multiplex PCR; TCRdb lists only in-frame clones, some missing. Here the sample spans roughly 440,000 clones, about nine tenths being singletons. The CDR3 extends over 13 amino acids. Germline CDR1 is MNHEY and CDR2 is SVGAGI. Trimming took 6 bases from V and 7 from J; bases not matched to a gene: 5. Patients of the Seattle cohort, enrolled during active infection, were followed longitudinally. This clonotype was obtained from a woman between 45 and 65 years old with COVID-19, enrolled during active disease. J is TRBJ2-1 and V is TRBV6-5; 8 bases fit TRBD2. The sample consisted of peripheral blood. For the CDR3, the DNA is TGTGCCAGCAGGACCTCTAGCGGGAATGAGCAGTTCTTC. Translated, it gives CASRTSSGNEQFF.